Detailed here is one T cell receptor beta chain. The conserved phenylalanine or tryptophan normally closing the CDR3 is absent here, so this likely arose from a read error. The DNA is omitted, as the CDR3 cannot be located on it reliably, and the CDR3 follows TCRdb's listing. To make TCR beta libraries, researchers used iRepertoire HTBI primers and Arm-PCR of CDR3 regions. Original processing notes: Among the samples, roughly 61 TRBV and around 15 TRBJ segments were identified. Using its own MiXCR run on the multiplex PCR reads, TCRdb lists one record per CDR3 protein. What appears here as the V and J calls and clone size reflects TCRdb's work, not the paper's. Of approximately 490,000 distinct CDR3 sequences listed, 16% are singletons. These data originate in a study of regulatory T cells in long-lasting Graves disease. Time point meaning: newly diagnosed GD, antithyroid drugs for less than 3 months. RNA extracted from PBMCs served as the sequencing template.

These same data were also listed under a study on T cells in Graves' hyperthyroidism and ophthalmopathy.

The sample consisted of peripheral blood mononuclear cells (PBMCs), taken at new diagnosis, from a patient treated with antithyroid drugs. This TCR was sampled from a man between 40 and 49 years old with Graves disease.

CDR3 region: CATSREIQAPGHI. This chain connects TRBV15 to TRBJ2-7; whether TRBD1, the table's D call, matches the DNA was not checked. Termini included, the CDR3 measures 13 amino acids. Looked up from germline, CDR1 is LNHNV and CDR2 is YYDKDF (reference sequence).